This TCR beta chain was sequenced in a study of post-analysis software for immune sequencing data. Many counts were recorded for this clonotype. What it binds is not known. Prepared TCR beta cDNA libraries contained unique molecular identifiers. TCRdb re-analysed the PCR reads in MiXCR, keeping a single row per CDR3 protein. Among approximately 440,000 distinct CDR3 sequences listed, approximately 46% were seen once. Trimming cost V 2 bases and J 2 bases, with 11 bases left between them. Germline V gene lookup returns CDR1 SGHRS and CDR2 YFSETQ. This CDR3 is built from 14 residues. Notes on the study in general: In patients, TRBV5-6, TRBV5-1 and TRBV20-1 belonged to four or five TRBV segments found more frequently than in controls. Those samples that were prepared in the same batch co-clustered strongly by F measure. Those with multiple sclerosis, the patient group, showed significantly lower normalized Chao1 diversity than controls.

The chain is built from TRBV5-1 and TRBJ2-7, with D tentatively TRBD1 (5 bases). Sequenced sample: blood. The source is a girl aged 5 to 17 with multiple sclerosis. In DNA, the CDR3 is TGCGCCAGCAGCTTTAGACAGTTCGCCTACGAGCAGTACTTC. Translation gives CASSFRQFAYEQYF.